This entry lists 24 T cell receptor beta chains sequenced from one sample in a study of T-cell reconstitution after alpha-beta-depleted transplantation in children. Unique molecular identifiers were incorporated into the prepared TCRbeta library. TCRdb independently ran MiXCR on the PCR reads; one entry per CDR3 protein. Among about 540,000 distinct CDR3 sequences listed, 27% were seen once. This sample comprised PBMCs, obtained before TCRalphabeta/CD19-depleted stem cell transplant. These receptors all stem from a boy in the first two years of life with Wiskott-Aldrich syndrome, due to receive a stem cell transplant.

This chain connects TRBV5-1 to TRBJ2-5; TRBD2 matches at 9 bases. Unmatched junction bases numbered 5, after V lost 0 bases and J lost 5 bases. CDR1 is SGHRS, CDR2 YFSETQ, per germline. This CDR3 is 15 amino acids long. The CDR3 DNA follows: TGCGCCAGCAGCTTGGGGGTAGCGGGAGTGGAGACCCAGTACTTC. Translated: CASSLGVAGVETQYF.

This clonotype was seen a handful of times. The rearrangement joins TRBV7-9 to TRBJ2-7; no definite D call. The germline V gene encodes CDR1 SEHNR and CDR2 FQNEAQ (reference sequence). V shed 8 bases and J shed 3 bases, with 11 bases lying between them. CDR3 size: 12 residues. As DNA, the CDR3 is TGTGCCAGCGGACGATTAGGCTACGAGCAGTACTTC. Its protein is CASGRLGYEQYF. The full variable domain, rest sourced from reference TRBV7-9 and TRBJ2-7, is DTGVSQNPRHKITKRGQNVTFRCDPISEHNRLYWYRQTLGQGPEFLTYFQNEAQLEKSRLLSDRFSAERPKGSFSTLEIQRTEQGDSAMYLCASGRLGYEQYFGPGTRLTVT.

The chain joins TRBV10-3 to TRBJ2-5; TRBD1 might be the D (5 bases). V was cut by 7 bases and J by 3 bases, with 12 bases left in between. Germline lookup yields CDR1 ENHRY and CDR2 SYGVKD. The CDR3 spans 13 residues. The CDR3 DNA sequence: TGTGCCATCATGCCGACAGATAAAGAGACCCAGTACTTC. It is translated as CAIMPTDKETQYF.

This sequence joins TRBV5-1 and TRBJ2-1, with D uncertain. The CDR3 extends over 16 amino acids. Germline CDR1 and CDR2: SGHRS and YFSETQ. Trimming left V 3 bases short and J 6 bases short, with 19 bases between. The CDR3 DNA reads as TGCGCCAGCAGCTCTTCCCTGTTGGGGTTAGGCAATGAGCAGTTCTTC. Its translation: CASSSSLLGLGNEQFF.

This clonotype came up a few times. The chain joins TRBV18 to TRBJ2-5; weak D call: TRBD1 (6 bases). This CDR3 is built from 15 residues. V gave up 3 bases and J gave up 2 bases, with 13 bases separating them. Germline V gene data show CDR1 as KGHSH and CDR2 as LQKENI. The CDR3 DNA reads TGTGCCAGCTCACCGGGGGCCAGTAGGCAAGAGACCCAGTACTTC. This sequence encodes CASSPGASRQETQYF.

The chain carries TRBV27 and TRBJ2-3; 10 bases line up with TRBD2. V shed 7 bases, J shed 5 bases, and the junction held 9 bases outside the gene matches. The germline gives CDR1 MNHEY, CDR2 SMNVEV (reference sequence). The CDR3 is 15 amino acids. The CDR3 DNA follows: TGTGCCAGCATAAAAGCTAGCGGGAGCGGAGATACGCAGTATTTT. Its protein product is CASIKASGSGDTQYF.

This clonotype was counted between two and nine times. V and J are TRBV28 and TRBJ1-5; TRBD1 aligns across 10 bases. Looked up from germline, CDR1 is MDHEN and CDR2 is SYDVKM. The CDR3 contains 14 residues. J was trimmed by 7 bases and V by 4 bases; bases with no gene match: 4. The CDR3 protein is CASSSTGGQQPQHF. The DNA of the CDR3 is TGTGCCAGCAGTTCGACAGGGGGCCAGCAGCCCCAGCATTTT.

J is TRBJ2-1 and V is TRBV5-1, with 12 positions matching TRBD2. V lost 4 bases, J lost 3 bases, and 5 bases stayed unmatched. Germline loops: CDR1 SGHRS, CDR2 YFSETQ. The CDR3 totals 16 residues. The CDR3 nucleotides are TGCGCCAGCAGCAAGCCGACTAGCGGGAGCTACAATGAGCAGTTCTTC. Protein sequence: CASSKPTSGSYNEQFF.

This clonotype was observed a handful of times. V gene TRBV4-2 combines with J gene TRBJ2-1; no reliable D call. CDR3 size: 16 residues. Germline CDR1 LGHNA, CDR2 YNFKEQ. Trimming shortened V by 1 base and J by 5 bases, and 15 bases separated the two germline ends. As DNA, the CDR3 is TGTGCCAGCAGCCAAGCCCCGGGTCGGAAAGACAATGAGCAGTTCTTC. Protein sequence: CASSQAPGRKDNEQFF.

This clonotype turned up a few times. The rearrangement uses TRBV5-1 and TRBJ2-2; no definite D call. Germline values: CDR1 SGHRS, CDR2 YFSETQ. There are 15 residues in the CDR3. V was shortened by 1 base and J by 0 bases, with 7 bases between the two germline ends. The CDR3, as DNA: TGCGCCAGCAGCTTGCGGCAGACGAACACCGGGGAGCTGTTTTTT. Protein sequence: CASSLRQTNTGELFF.

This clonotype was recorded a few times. CDR3 residues: CASRFGQGGYEQYF. CDR3 DNA: TGCGCCAGCAGATTTGGACAGGGAGGCTACGAGCAGTACTTC. The V call is TRBV5-1, the J call TRBJ2-7; 8 bases line up with TRBD1. This CDR3 region has 14 residues. Per germline, CDR1 SGHRS and CDR2 YFSETQ. V was pared by 5 bases and J by 3 bases, with 7 bases of the junction left unmatched. Full variable domain (rest looked up from reference TRBV5-1 and TRBJ2-7): KAGVTQTPRYLIKTRGQQVTLSCSPISGHRSVSWYQQTPGQGLQFLFEYFSETQRNKGNFPGRFSGRQFSNSRSEMNVSTLELGDSALYLCASRFGQGGYEQYFGPGTRLTVT.

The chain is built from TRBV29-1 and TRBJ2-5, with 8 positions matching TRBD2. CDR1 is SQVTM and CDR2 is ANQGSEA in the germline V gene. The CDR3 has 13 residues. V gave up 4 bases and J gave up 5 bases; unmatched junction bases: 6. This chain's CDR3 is CSVAGRASETQYF. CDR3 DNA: TGCAGCGTTGCCGGGAGGGCCAGTGAGACCCAGTACTTC.

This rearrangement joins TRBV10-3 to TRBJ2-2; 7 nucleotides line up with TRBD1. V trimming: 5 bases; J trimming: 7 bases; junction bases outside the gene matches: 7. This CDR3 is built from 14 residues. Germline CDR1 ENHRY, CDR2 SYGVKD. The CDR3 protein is CAISRQGFSGELFF. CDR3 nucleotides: TGTGCCATCAGTCGACAGGGCTTCAGCGGGGAGCTGTTTTTT.

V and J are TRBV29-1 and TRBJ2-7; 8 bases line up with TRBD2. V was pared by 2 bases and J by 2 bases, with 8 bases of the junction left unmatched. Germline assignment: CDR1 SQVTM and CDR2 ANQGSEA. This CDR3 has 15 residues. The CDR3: CSVETPSGLTYEQYF. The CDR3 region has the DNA TGCAGCGTTGAAACGCCTAGCGGGCTAACCTACGAGCAGTACTTC.

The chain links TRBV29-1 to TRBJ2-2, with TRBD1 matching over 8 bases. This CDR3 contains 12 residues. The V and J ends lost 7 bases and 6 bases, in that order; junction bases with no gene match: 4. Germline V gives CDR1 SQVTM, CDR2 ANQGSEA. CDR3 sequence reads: CSGTTGAGELFF. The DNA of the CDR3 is TGCAGCGGGACGACAGGGGCCGGGGAGCTGTTTTTT.

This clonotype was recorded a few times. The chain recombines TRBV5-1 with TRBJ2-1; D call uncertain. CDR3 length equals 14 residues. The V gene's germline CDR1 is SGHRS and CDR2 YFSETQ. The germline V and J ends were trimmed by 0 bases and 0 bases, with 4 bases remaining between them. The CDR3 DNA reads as TGCGCCAGCAGCTTGGGACACTCCTACAATGAGCAGTTCTTC. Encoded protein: CASSLGHSYNEQFF.

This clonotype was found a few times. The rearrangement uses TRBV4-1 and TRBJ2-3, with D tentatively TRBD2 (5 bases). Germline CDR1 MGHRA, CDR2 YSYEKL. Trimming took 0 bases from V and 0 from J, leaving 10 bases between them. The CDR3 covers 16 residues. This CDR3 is CASSQDRASSTDTQYF. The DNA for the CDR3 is TGCGCCAGCAGCCAAGATAGGGCTAGCAGCACAGATACGCAGTATTTT.

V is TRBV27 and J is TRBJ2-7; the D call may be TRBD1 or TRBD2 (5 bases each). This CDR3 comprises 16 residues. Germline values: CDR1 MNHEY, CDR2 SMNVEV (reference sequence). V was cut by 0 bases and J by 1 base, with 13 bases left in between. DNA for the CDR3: TGTGCCAGCAGTTTATCAGAGGGGTCCTTGTCCTACGAGCAGTACTTC. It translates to CASSLSEGSLSYEQYF.

The CDR3 here is CASSLNTAWTGPLTF. CDR3 sequence (DNA): TGCGCCAGCAGCCTGAACACGGCCTGGACAGGGCCTCTAACCTTC. The V gene is TRBV5-1, the J gene TRBJ1-2, with TRBD1 matching over 8 bases. After removal of 4 bases from V and 14 bases from J, the junction contained 19 bases not matched to a gene. This CDR3 spans 15 amino acids. Looked up from germline, CDR1 is SGHRS and CDR2 is YFSETQ.

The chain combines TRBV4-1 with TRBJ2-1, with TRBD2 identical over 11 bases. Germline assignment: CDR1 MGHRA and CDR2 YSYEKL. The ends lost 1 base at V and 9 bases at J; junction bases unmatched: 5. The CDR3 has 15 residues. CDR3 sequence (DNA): TGCGCCAGCAGCCAAGGACTAGCGGGAATCGGTGAGCAGTTCTTC. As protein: CASSQGLAGIGEQFF.

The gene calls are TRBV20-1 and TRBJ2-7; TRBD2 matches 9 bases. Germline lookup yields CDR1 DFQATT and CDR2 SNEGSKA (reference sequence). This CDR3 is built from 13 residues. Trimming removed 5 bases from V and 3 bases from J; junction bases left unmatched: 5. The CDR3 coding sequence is TGCAGTGCTTCCGGGACTAGCAGCTACGAGCAGTACTTC. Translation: CSASGTSSYEQYF.

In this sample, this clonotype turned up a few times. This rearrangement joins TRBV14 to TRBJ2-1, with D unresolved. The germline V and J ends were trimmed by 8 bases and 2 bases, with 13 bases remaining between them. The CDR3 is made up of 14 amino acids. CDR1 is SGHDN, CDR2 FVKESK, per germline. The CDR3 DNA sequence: TGTGCCAGCTCTCGTGGTCCTACCTACAATGAGCAGTTCTTC. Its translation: CASSRGPTYNEQFF.

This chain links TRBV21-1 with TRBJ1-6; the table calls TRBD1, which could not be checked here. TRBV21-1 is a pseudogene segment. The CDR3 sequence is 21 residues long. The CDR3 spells CASSKGPPGHRTSSYNSPLHF. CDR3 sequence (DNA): TGTGCCAGCAGCAAAGGACCCCCGGGACACCGGACGTCGTCCTATAATTCACCCCTCCACTTT.

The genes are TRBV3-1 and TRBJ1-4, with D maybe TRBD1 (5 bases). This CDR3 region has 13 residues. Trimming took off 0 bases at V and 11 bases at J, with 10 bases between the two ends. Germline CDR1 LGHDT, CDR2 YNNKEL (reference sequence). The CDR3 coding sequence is TGTGCCAGCAGCCAAGAGTCAGGGACTAAACTGTTTTTT. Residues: CASSQESGTKLFF. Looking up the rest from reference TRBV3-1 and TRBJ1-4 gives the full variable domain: DTAVSQTPKYLVTQMGNDKSIKCEQNLGHDTMYWYKQDSKKFLKIMFSYNNKELIINETVPNRFSPKSPDKAHLNLHINSLELGDSAVYFCASSQESGTKLFFGSGTQLSVL.